The 7 T cell receptor beta chains reported below all come from one sample, sequenced in a study of a mutant IDH1 vaccine in newly diagnosed glioma. What these receptors recognize is not known. This sample's time point: week 47, end of study. The study gave 300 ug of mutant IDH1 20-mer peptide per vaccine dose, with topical imiquimod. The data were produced by immunoSEQ multiplex PCR, yet TCRdb's version contains in-frame clones alone and is incomplete. The sample contains tens of thousands of clones, approximately 84% of which appear only once. The material sequenced was PBMCs, taken from a glioma patient whose treatment included an IDH1 peptide vaccine. These receptors were obtained from a woman aged 25-40 years with glioma. Some clones in this sample may be carry-over from other donors' samples.

This chain connects TRBV27 to TRBJ1-1; a weak D match, TRBD1 (5 bases). CDR1 MNHEY and CDR2 SMNVEV come from the germline V gene (reference sequence). The CDR3 consists of 13 residues. V lost 2 bases and J 5 bases, leaving 9 bases between the germline ends. For the CDR3, the DNA is TGTGCCAGCAGTTTACTGGGGGATACTGAAGCTTTCTTT. Translation gives CASSLLGDTEAFF.

This clone was counted a few times. This chain uses TRBV10-3 with TRBJ1-1, with no clear D. The CDR3 consists of 14 residues. Looked up from germline, CDR1 is ENHRY and CDR2 is SYGVKD. V was pared by 2 bases and J by 3 bases, with 10 bases between. This chain's CDR3 is CAISERGADTEAFF. As DNA, the CDR3 is TGTGCCATCAGTGAGCGGGGTGCCGACACTGAAGCTTTCTTT.

This chain joins TRBV15 and TRBJ2-1; 8 nucleotides match TRBD1. The length of the CDR3 is 16 residues. Per germline, CDR1 LNHNV and CDR2 YYDKDF (reference sequence). Trimming at V came to 4 bases and at J to 3 bases, leaving 8 bases not matched to a gene. CDR3 sequence reads: CATSNMDRVGYNEQFF. The DNA of the CDR3 is TGTGCCACCAGCAACATGGACAGGGTTGGCTACAATGAGCAGTTCTTC.

The genes are TRBV6-6 and TRBJ1-2, with D possibly being TRBD1 (5 bases). This CDR3 has 15 residues. V shed 2 bases and J shed 6 bases, with 16 bases lying between them. Germline V gene lookup returns CDR1 MNHNY and CDR2 SVGAGI (reference sequence). CDR3: CASSYPEERGNGYTF. CDR3 bases: TGTGCCAGCAGTTACCCCGAGGAGAGGGGCAATGGCTACACCTTC.

This chain links TRBV5-1 with TRBJ2-5, with 11 positions matching TRBD1. Germline loops: CDR1 SGHRS, CDR2 YFSETQ. The CDR3 totals 13 residues. With V trimmed by 4 bases and J by 7 bases, 3 bases remained unmatched. The CDR3 spells CASSPGQGGTQYF. CDR3 bases: TGCGCCAGCAGCCCGGGACAGGGGGGGACCCAGTACTTC. Complete variable domain (other parts from reference TRBV5-1 and TRBJ2-5): KAGVTQTPRYLIKTRGQQVTLSCSPISGHRSVSWYQQTPGQGLQFLFEYFSETQRNKGNFPGRFSGRQFSNSRSEMNVSTLELGDSALYLCASSPGQGGTQYFGPGTRLLVL.

The count of this clone is one. This chain joins TRBV6-5 and TRBJ2-1; 8 nucleotides agree with TRBD2. There are 15 residues in the CDR3. The germline gives CDR1 MNHEY, CDR2 SVGAGI. V gave up 2 bases and J gave up 0 bases; unmatched junction bases: 0. As DNA, the CDR3 is TGTGCCAGCAGTTACGCGGGAGGCTCCTACAATGAGCAGTTCTTC. Translated, it gives CASSYAGGSYNEQFF.

On this clone itself: Germline and junction disagree at one end, which may indicate a read error. V and J are TRBV29-1 and TRBJ2-5, with 9 bases aligning to TRBD2. Germline CDR1 reads SQVTM; CDR2 reads ANQGSEA. The CDR3 contains 16 residues. CDR3 sequence: CSVDWLAGGPQGTQYF. CDR3 nucleotides: TGCAGCGTTGATTGGCTGGCGGGAGGGCCCCAAGGGACCCAGTACTTC.